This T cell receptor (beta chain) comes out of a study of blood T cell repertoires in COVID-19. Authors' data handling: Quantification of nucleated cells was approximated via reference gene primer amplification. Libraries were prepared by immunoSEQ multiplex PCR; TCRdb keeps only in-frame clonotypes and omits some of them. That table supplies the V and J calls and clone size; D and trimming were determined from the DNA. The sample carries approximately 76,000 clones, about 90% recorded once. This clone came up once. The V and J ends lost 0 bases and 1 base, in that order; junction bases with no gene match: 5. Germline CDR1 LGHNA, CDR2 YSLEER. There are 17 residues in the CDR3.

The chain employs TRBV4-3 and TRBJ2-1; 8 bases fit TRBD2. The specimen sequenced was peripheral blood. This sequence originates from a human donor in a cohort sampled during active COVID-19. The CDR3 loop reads CASSQDRASGSYNEQFF. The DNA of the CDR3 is TGCGCCAGCAGCCAAGATCGGGCTAGCGGGTCCTACAATGAGCAGTTCTTC.